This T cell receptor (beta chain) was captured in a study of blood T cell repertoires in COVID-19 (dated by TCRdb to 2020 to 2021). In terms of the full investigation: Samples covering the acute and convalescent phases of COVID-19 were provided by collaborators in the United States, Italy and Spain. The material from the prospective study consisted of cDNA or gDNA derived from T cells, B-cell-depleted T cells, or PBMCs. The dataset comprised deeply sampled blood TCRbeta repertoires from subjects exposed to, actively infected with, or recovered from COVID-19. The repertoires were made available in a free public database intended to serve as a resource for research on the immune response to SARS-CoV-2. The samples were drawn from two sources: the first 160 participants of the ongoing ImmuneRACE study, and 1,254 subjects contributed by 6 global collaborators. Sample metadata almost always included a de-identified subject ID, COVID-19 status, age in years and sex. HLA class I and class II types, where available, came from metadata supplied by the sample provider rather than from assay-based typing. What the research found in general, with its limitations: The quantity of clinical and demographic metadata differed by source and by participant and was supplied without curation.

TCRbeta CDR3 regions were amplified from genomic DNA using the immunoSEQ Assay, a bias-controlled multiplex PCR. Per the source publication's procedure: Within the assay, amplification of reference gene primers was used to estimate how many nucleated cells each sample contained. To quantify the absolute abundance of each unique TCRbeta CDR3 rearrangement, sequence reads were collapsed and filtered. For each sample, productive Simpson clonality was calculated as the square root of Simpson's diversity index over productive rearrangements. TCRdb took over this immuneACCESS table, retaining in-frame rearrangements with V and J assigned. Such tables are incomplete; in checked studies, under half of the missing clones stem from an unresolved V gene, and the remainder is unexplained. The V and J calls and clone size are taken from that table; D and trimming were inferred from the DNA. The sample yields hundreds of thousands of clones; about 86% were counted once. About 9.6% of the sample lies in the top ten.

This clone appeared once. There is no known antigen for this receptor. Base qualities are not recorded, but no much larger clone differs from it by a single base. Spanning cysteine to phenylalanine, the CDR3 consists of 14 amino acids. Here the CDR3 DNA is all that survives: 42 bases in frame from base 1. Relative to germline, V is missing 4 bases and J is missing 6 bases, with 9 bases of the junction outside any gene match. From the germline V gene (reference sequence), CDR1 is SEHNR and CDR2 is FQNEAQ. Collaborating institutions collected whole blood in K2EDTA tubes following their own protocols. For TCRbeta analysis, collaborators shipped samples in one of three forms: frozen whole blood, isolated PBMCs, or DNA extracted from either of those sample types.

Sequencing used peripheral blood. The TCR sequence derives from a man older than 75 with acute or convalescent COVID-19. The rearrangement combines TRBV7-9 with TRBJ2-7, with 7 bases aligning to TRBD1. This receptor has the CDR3 CASSYEQGTSEQYF. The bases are TGTGCCAGCAGCTATGAACAGGGGACAAGCGAGCAGTACTTC.